These 22 T cell receptor beta chains were all obtained from the same sample, sequenced in a study of response to subunit inactivated influenza vaccine. TCRdb used MiXCR to reprocess the RT-PCR reads, holding one entry per CDR3 protein. The sample records about 520,000 distinct CDR3 sequences, about 25% being singletons. Sequences were derived from CD4+ T cells sorted from PBMCs, sampled about 5 days after vaccination. These receptors all stem from a man aged 50 or older who received an inactivated influenza vaccine.

This clonotype has a handful of counts. V and J are TRBV20-1 and TRBJ2-4; no firm D call. Germline-derived CDR1 and CDR2 are DFQATT and SNEGSKA (reference sequence). Trimming pared 0 bases from V and 6 bases from J, leaving 12 bases between. This CDR3 has 14 amino acids. CDR3 nucleotides: TGCAGTGCTAGAGATTTACAGAAATTAAACATTCAGTACTTC. Translated, it gives CSARDLQKLNIQYF.

This chain connects TRBV5-1 to TRBJ2-1; perhaps TRBD2 as D (5 bases). The CDR3 totals 16 residues. Germline V gene sequence: CDR1 SGHRS, CDR2 YFSETQ. Trimming cost V 2 bases and J 7 bases, with 19 bases left between them. CDR3 region: CASSLSSRSFGNEQFF. The CDR3, as DNA: TGCGCCAGCAGCTTATCTAGCAGATCCTTTGGGAATGAGCAGTTCTTC.

The J gene is TRBJ1-1, the V gene TRBV20-1, with TRBD1 matching over 7 bases. The V gene's germline CDR1 is DFQATT and CDR2 SNEGSKA (reference sequence). Trimming removed 7 bases from V and 2 bases from J; junction bases left unmatched: 7. This CDR3 has 13 amino acids. The CDR3 DNA is TGCAGTGGTGAAGGGGGCCCTAACACTGAAGCTTTCTTT. It translates to CSGEGGPNTEAFF.

V is TRBV20-1 and J is TRBJ2-3; 9 positions agree with TRBD2. Germline trimming cut 1 base from V and 10 bases from J; bases unmatched to any gene: 9. Looked up from germline, CDR1 is DFQATT and CDR2 is SNEGSKA (reference sequence). This CDR3 spans 14 amino acids. The CDR3 bases are TGCAGTGCTAGAGGGGCTAGCGGGACCCGTCCGCAGTATTTT. Amino acids: CSARGASGTRPQYF.

This clonotype was seen more than once but under ten times. This chain links TRBV7-2 with TRBJ2-5; D gene ambiguous. The length of the CDR3 is 13 residues. V was clipped by 5 bases and J by 0 bases, with 7 bases between them. The V gene's germline CDR1 is SGHTA and CDR2 FQGNSA. The CDR3 coding sequence is TGTGCCAGCAGCCGCATCTACCAAGAGACCCAGTACTTC. It codes for CASSRIYQETQYF. The full variable domain, rest sourced from reference TRBV7-2 and TRBJ2-5, is GAGVSQSPSNKVTEKGKDVELRCDPISGHTALYWYRQSLGQGLEFLIYFQGNSAPDKSGLPSDRFSAERTGGSVSTLTIQRTQQEDSAVYLCASSRIYQETQYFGPGTRLLVL.

As to this clonotype: A read error may account for a junction end that differs from germline. The chain combines TRBV6-1 with TRBJ2-3, with TRBD2 matching 7 bases. The CDR3 totals 18 residues. Germline V CDR1 and CDR2: MNHNS, SASEGT. The CDR3 DNA sequence: TGTACCAGCAGTGAGCCCACAAGGACGGGAGGAAGGACAGATACGCAGTATTTT. The encoded protein is CTSSEPTRTGGRTDTQYF.

This chain uses TRBV2 with TRBJ1-2; D is ambiguous. Per germline, CDR1 SNHLY and CDR2 FYNNEI. Trimming removed 10 bases from V and 0 bases from J, with 12 bases in between. The CDR3 spans 13 residues. Here the CDR3 reads CATMGNSNYGYTF. CDR3 in DNA: TGTGCCACAATGGGGAACTCTAACTATGGCTACACCTTC.

This clonotype occurred a few times. This rearrangement joins TRBV5-1 to TRBJ2-3; the match to TRBD1 covers 7 bases. Germline V gives CDR1 SGHRS, CDR2 YFSETQ. V shed 6 bases, J shed 0 bases, and the junction held 4 bases outside the gene matches. The length of the CDR3 is 14 residues. The CDR3 spells CASTDRASTDTQYF. CDR3 nucleotide sequence: TGCGCCAGCACCGACAGGGCTAGCACAGATACGCAGTATTTT.

The chain joins TRBV5-1 to TRBJ2-5; maybe TRBD1 (7 bases). Trimming left V 4 bases short and J 13 bases short, with 20 bases between. Germline values: CDR1 SGHRS, CDR2 YFSETQ. This CDR3 contains 13 residues. CDR3 coding DNA: TGCGCCAGCAGCCCGTTCCAGGGGGACTTAGTGTACTTC. Translating it yields CASSPFQGDLVYF.

The V call is TRBV5-1, the J call TRBJ2-7, with D hard to call. The CDR3 is 11 residues long. Germline V gives CDR1 SGHRS, CDR2 YFSETQ. Trimming left V 5 bases short and J 5 bases short, with 8 bases between. Here the CDR3 reads CASSTLDEQYF. DNA of the CDR3: TGCGCCAGCAGTACCCTTGACGAGCAGTACTTC.

This chain joins TRBV28 and TRBJ2-7, with TRBD1 matching 8 bases. The CDR3 runs 15 residues. Germline CDR1 and CDR2: MDHEN and SYDVKM. V dropped 4 bases and J dropped 2; count of bases not matched to a gene: 7. CDR3 bases: TGTGCCAGCAGTTCCCGGGACAGGCAAGCCTACGAGCAGTACTTC. It translates to CASSSRDRQAYEQYF.

This clonotype was detected only a few times. This chain connects TRBV30 to TRBJ1-1; D possibly corresponds to TRBD1 (6 bases). CDR3 length: 13 residues. Germline V CDR1 and CDR2: GTSNPN, SVGIG (reference sequence). CDR3 bases: TGTGCTACTTACAGGGAGCGAAACACTGAAGCTTTCTTT. Its translation is CATYRERNTEAFF.

This clonotype was picked up one time. This chain links TRBV6-2 or TRBV6-3 with TRBJ2-3; D remains ambiguous. The CDR3 runs to 13 residues. Trimming took off 0 bases at V and 5 bases at J, with 6 bases between the two ends. The germline V gene has CDR1 MNHEY and CDR2 SVGEGT. CDR3 nucleotides: TGTGCCAGCAGTTACTCGGGGATAGATACGCAGTATTTT. It yields the protein CASSYSGIDTQYF.

This clonotype was seen repeatedly, ten times or more. The chain combines TRBV11-2 with TRBJ2-1; D could derive from TRBD1 or TRBD2 (6 bases each). Trimming cost V 0 bases and J 16 bases, with 16 bases left between them. Germline V gene lookup returns CDR1 SGHAT and CDR2 FQNNGV. CDR3 length: 13 amino acids. Here the CDR3 reads CASSLDRRGGGFF. The DNA for the CDR3 is TGTGCCAGCAGCTTAGATCGGCGCGGAGGGGGATTCTTC.

This sequence joins TRBV25-1 and TRBJ2-5; a possible D gene is TRBD1 (6 bases). Germline CDR1 is MGHDK and CDR2 is SYGVNS. The ends were cut back, 4 bases at V and 8 bases at J, with 17 bases in the middle. The CDR3 loop spans 14 amino acids. DNA of the CDR3: TGTGCCAGCAGTGGGGGGACACCTCAAGGTACCCAGTACTTC. Protein product: CASSGGTPQGTQYF.

This clonotype was seen at least ten times. The gene calls are TRBV29-1 and TRBJ2-4; D might be TRBD1 (6 bases). V gave up 4 bases and J gave up 1 base, with 11 bases separating them. The CDR3 loop spans 14 amino acids. Germline V gene lookup returns CDR1 SQVTM and CDR2 ANQGSEA. This CDR3 is CSVVIQGAKNIQYF. DNA for the CDR3: TGCAGCGTTGTAATTCAGGGGGCCAAAAACATTCAGTACTTC.

This sequence joins TRBV10-1 and TRBJ2-1; 7 nucleotides match TRBD1. The CDR3 spans 13 residues. Germline CDR1 and CDR2: WNHNN and SYGVQD (reference sequence). V shed 8 bases, J shed 12 bases, and the junction held 13 bases outside the gene matches. CDR3: CASGTAMVAGQFF. DNA for the CDR3: TGCGCCAGCGGGACAGCGATGGTTGCGGGGCAGTTCTTC.

The chain has TRBV29-1 and TRBJ1-5, with a possible D match to TRBD1 (6 bases). This CDR3 has 14 residues. Between the trimmed V and J ends, which lost 6 bases and 3 bases, there was a span of 15 bases. The V gene's germline CDR1 is SQVTM and CDR2 ANQGSEA. The CDR3 protein is CSVAAGQHNQPQHF. DNA of the CDR3: TGCAGCGTCGCCGCCGGACAGCACAATCAGCCCCAGCATTTT.

The gene calls are TRBV14 and TRBJ2-7; D is ambiguous. Germline V CDR1 and CDR2: SGHDN, FVKESK. This CDR3 is built from 11 residues. The V gene lost 3 bases and the J gene lost 6 bases, with 6 bases spanning the gap. CDR3 region: CASSHAREQYF. The CDR3 coding sequence is TGTGCCAGCAGCCACGCGCGCGAGCAGTACTTC.

This clonotype has just a few counts. This chain connects TRBV7-8 to TRBJ1-5, with a weak D call TRBD1 (6 bases). Germline V gives CDR1 SGHVS, CDR2 FQNEAQ. This CDR3 contains 14 residues. Trimming cost V 5 bases and J 9 bases, with 17 bases left between them. CDR3 in DNA: TGTGCCAGCAGCGCACAGGGCCGCGGCGCGCCCCAGCATTTT. This sequence encodes CASSAQGRGAPQHF.

This clonotype was counted ten times or more. V is TRBV7-8 and J is TRBJ2-5; D gene ambiguous. Trimming pared 3 bases from V and 2 bases from J, leaving 7 bases between. The CDR3 spans 13 residues. CDR1 is SGHVS and CDR2 is FQNEAQ in the germline V gene. The DNA for the CDR3 is TGTGCCAGCAGCTTCGCCCTACAAGAGACCCAGTACTTC. Translating it yields CASSFALQETQYF.

The table lists this clonotype with a few counts. The chain uses TRBV5-1 and TRBJ1-1; maybe TRBD1 (5 bases). The CDR3 has 15 amino acids. Germline V gene data show CDR1 as SGHRS and CDR2 as YFSETQ. V gave up 4 bases and J gave up 1 base, with 14 bases separating them. Here the CDR3 DNA reads TGCGCCAGCAGCGCATTACAGGCCCGGAACACTGAAGCTTTCTTT. It is translated as CASSALQARNTEAFF.